This TCR beta chain was captured in a study of CD8+CD57+ T cells in acquired aplastic anemia. Study context: Sorted CD4+ and CD8+ cells gave an average of approximately 3.1 ug of DNA. Study outcomes and limitations: Between patients and controls, about 30 CD8+ CDR3 sequences were found in common.

V shed 6 bases and J shed 11 bases, with 24 bases lying between them. Germline assignment: CDR1 MGHDK and CDR2 SYGVNS. This CDR3 contains 15 residues. Notes on this clonotype: Its target is not known.

Genomic DNA, serving as template, underwent TCR beta VDJ and CDR3 profiling. TCRdb recomputed calls from the reads with MiXCR, one row per CDR3 protein. The sample carries about 81,000 distinct CDR3 sequences, approximately 46% recorded once. Sequencing was carried out using sorted CD4+, CD8+, or CD8+CD57+ T cells (not recorded which) from PBMCs. This sequence joins TRBV25-1 and TRBJ2-3, with a tentative D call TRBD2 (5 bases). The source of this sequence is a human donor in good health, serving as a control. The CDR3 bases are TGTGCCAGCAGCGTTCGGGGTGACTCCTACAATGAGCAGTATTTT. It codes for CASSVRGDSYNEQYF.